The source of this TCR beta chain is a study of blood T cell repertoires in COVID-19. Overall study: Researchers got acute and convalescent COVID-19 samples from the United States, Italy and Spain. The analysed material was cDNA or gDNA that came from T cells, B-cell-depleted T cells, or PBMCs.

In the study's own analysis: Estimation of nucleated cell counts relied on the amplification of reference gene primers. TCRdb's copy holds only in-frame clones and misses some; the assay was immunoSEQ multiplex PCR. That table is the source of V, J and clone size, and D and trimming were worked out from the DNA. The sample lists about 140,000 clones, 76% occurring once. Input material: peripheral blood. This sequence was found in a woman of 80 years or more with active or convalescent COVID-19.

DNA of the CDR3: TGTGCCAGCAGCCAGACAGGGCCTAATCAGCCCCAGCATTTT. Translation: CASSQTGPNQPQHF. The chain is built from TRBV7-2 and TRBJ1-5, with 7 bases aligning to TRBD1. The V segment lost 5 bases and the J segment 4 bases; nucleotides outside the gene matches: 5. Germline CDR1 and CDR2: SGHTA and FQGNSA. This CDR3 is built from 14 residues.